This T cell receptor (beta chain) came from a study of cytomegalovirus exposure and HLA in healthy donors. Study results and limitations: Association of approximately 18,000 TCR beta sequences with HLA alleles was found at 0.05 false discovery rate in a later analysis. CMV serostatus was the only immune exposure information that was available. More clonal expansion characterized HLA-associated TCR beta chains than equally common others in a later analysis. Across donors, presence/absence analyses took sequencing depth to be roughly uniform.

This CDR3 region has 17 residues. Germline assignment: CDR1 MNHEY and CDR2 SMNVEV (reference sequence). With 60 Vbeta and 13 Jbeta primers, the PCR was carried out. Sequenced by immunoSEQ multiplex PCR; TCRdb stores in-frame clones only, minus some. The table lists about 150,000 clones, 75% to 80% of them singletons, with 3% to 4.5% in the top ten. Notes on this clone: The antigen is undetermined. One junction end does not reproduce the germline sequence, and a read error may be involved.

This TCR derives from a male donor in good health and CMV-seronegative. Sequencing was performed on PBMCs. J is TRBJ2-6 and V is TRBV27; possibly TRBD1 for D (5 bases). As DNA, the CDR3 is TGTGCCAGCACCCAGGGTGGGTCGTACTCTGGGGCCAACGGCCTGACTTTC. Translated, it gives CASTQGGSYSGANGLTF.